This record concerns one TCR beta chain sequence. Its antigen is still unknown. The data stem from a study of T cell repertoires in cytomegalovirus infection. Overall study findings and caveats: The study found HLA-C-restricted CMV-specific TCR beta clonotypes dominating the ex vivo response.

Each CDR3 protein gets one entry after TCRdb re-called the reads with MiXCR. The sample lists hundreds of thousands of distinct CDR3 sequences, roughly a quarter seen once, with less than 9.5% in the top ten. Germline loops: CDR1 SGHNT, CDR2 YYREEE (reference sequence). The CDR3 extends over 16 amino acids. V lost 5 bases and J 7 bases, leaving 21 bases between the germline ends. The rearrangement joins TRBV5-4 to TRBJ2-2; the D is unclear. The clonotype comes from a human donor in good health (CMV status not recorded). Some clones in this sample may be carry-over from other donors' samples. The sample consisted of CD8+ T cells from PBMCs. CDR3 region: CASSLTLGIQDGELFF. CDR3 sequence (DNA): TGTGCCAGCAGTCTTACGTTGGGGATCCAGGACGGGGAGCTGTTTTTT.